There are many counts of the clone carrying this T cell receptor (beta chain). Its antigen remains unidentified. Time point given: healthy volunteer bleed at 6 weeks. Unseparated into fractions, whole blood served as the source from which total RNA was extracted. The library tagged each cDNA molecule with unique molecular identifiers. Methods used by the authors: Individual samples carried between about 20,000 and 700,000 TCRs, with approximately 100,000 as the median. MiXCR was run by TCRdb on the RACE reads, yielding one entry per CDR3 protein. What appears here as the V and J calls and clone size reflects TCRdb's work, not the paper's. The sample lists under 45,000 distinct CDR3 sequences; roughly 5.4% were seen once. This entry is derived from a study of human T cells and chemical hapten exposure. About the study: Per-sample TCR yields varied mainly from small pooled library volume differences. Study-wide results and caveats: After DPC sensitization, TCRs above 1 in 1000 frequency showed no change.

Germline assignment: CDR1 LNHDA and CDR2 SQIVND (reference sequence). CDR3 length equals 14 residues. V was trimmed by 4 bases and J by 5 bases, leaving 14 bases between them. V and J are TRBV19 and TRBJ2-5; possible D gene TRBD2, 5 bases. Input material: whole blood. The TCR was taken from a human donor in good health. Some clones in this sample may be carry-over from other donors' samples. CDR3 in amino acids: CASSRPKRGETQYF. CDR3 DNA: TGTGCCAGTAGTAGGCCAAAACGAGGGGAGACCCAGTACTTC.